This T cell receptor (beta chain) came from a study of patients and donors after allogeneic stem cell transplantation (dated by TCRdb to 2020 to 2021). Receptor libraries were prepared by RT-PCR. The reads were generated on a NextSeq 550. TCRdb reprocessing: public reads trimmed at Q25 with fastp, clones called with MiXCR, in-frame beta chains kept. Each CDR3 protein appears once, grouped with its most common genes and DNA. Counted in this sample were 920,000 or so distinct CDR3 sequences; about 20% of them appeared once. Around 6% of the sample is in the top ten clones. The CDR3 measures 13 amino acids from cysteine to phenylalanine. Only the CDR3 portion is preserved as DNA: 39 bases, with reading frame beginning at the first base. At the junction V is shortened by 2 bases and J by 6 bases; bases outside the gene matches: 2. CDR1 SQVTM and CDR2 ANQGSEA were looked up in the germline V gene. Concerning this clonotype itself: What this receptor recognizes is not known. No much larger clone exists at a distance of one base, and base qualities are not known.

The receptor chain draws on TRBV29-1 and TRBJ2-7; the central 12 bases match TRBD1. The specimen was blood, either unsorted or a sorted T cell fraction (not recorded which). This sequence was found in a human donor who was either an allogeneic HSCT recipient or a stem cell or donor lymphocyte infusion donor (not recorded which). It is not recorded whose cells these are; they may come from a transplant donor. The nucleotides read TGCAGCGTTGAACGGGACAGGGGGCTCGAGCAGTACTTC. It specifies CSVERDRGLEQYF.